The T cell receptor beta chain described here comes from a study of cytomegalovirus exposure and HLA in healthy donors (dated by TCRdb to about 2017). Concerning the study at large: An earlier analysis of several hundred of the donors reported 276 Gb of sequence data and 95 million to 130 million unique TCR beta sequences obtained from about 200 million T cells. An early release that covered about 600 HLA-typed donors contained about 290 gigabases of sequencing data and tens of millions of unique TCR sequences. Of the roughly 400 genotyped donors, 75% to 85% were placed in the genetic ancestry cluster associated with self-reported Caucasian donors. The aim of the study was to test whether cataloging public T cell receptors could identify signatures of past pathogen exposure. Using immunosequencing, the study profiled T cell repertoires from 666 subjects and related those repertoires to cytomegalovirus serostatus. Along with the approximately 620-subject first cohort, a separate validation cohort of approximately 110 different subjects was used. High-throughput TCR immunosequencing, statistical association of individual TCRs with disease status, and machine learning were combined to predict cytomegalovirus infection status. In a later analysis, previously published TCR beta repertoires from several hundred donors were re-analyzed and high-resolution HLA genotyping was added so that TCR occurrence patterns could be studied. Rather than drawing on any new phenotypic data, the later analysis identified candidate immune exposures from TCR beta sequences and the way those sequences occurred across donors. An earlier analysis of 500 to 750 of the donors applied high-throughput TCR beta sequencing to assess whether each TCR beta V gene segment acted as functional or pseudogenic. Alongside the repertoire data, information on donor age, sex, ethnicity and CMV serostatus was compiled. A later genetic analysis used genome-wide SNP genotypes for about three fifths of the 666 donors, treating that subset as a discovery cohort. Every discovery cohort repertoire had been produced on one sequencing platform. HLA typing covered class I and class II loci at four-digit resolution. Typing coverage varied by locus: about 629-630 donors for A, B, C, DRB1 and DQB1; some 520 for DQA1; 600 to 610 for DPA1; 450 to 480 for DPB1. About 5 DR-DQ haplotypes were handled as single units for association and clustering, since linkage in the cohort was strong. Among about 360 genotyped donors of the cohort, an average of 235,054 unique TCR beta nucleotide sequences were sequenced per donor, roughly 20% of them non-productive. Broad study findings and their caveats: Linkage disequilibrium might explain the correlated functional status among segregating V segments, but an unknown experimental factor could not be excluded. According to a later genetic analysis, donors in an Asian-associated ancestry cluster had fewer N-insertions in productive TCRs than the roughly 700-donor mean. A later analysis found that TCR association rates varied across HLA loci, with DRB1 alleles showing the most associated TCRs and HLA-C alleles the fewest. A group of highly shared sequence variants was considered likely to be a technical artifact of the sequencing pipeline. A total of 150 or so TCR beta chains were listed by the study as associated with cytomegalovirus. A later analysis found that most CMV-associated TCR beta chains appeared HLA-restricted, with HLA associations seemingly driven largely by CMV exposure. Cytomegalovirus status was reported to be diagnosed by the classifier with high specificity and sensitivity in both the original and validation cohorts. Because counts were too low, 15 to 20 rarely observed V segments, including chromosome 9 orphons, were left out of the earlier analysis of roughly 600 of the donors. Specific HLA alleles were associated with roughly 17,000 TCR beta sequences at a false discovery rate of 0.05 in a later analysis. Strong co-occurrence of HLA alleles, especially DR and DQ, made assigning TCR associations to individual alleles difficult. For the cohort, immune exposure information was limited to CMV serostatus. According to a later analysis, parvovirus B19, influenza, CMV and Epstein-Barr virus appeared linked to several top co-occurrence clusters. In a later analysis, HLA-associated TCR beta chains showed more clonal expansion and lower generation probabilities than non-associated chains that were equally common. In a later genetic analysis, a missense DCLRE1C variant was associated with V-gene and J-gene trimming of TCR beta chains, and the association was replicated in an independent cohort. Across donors, most TCR sequences were observed very rarely, whereas some public TCRs were present in many individuals. A further reported finding was that TCR beta sequences accurately predicted the HLA-A and HLA-B alleles for most subjects in the first cohort. Roughly uniform sequencing depth across donors was assumed in presence/absence analyses, although this assumption may not hold. Because HLA typing was missing for some donors at each locus, association tests included only the typed subset. It was suggested by the authors that the approach could potentially be generalized to other disease states and immunological phenotypes. Only TCR beta chains were sequenced in this cohort, and the absence of alpha or paired-chain data limited detectable features. Some IMGT-functional V segments, including TRBV6-2 and TRBV6-3, could not be told apart with the 87-base-pair reads, so those segments were excluded. In an earlier analysis of some 550 of the donors, most TCR beta V segments were observed in productive rearrangements about 87% or about 30% of the time, broadly matching IMGT annotations. A few of the identified cytomegalovirus-associated TCR beta chains were confirmed in vitro to be specific for cytomegalovirus antigens.

From cysteine to phenylalanine, the CDR3 is 14 amino acids long. Only CDR3 DNA is held: 42 bases, read in frame from base 1. V gives up 6 bases and J gives up 4 bases, and the segment between their germline ends measures 13 bases. From a lookup of the germline V gene, CDR1 and CDR2 are MNHEY and SVGAGI. The library was built by means of the immunoSEQ multiplex PCR assay. A mixture of 60 forward primers for TCR Vbeta segments and 13 reverse primers for TCR Jbeta segments was used in the multiplex PCR. A multiplex PCR assay on genomic DNA amplified the CDR3 region of rearranged TCR beta genes. The Illumina HiSeq System was used to sequence the amplified TCR beta libraries as 87-base-pair reads. The paper's processing steps were these. A later analysis counted about 82 million unique TCR beta chains across the 550 to 750 repertoires, and 10 million to 12 million of these chains were shared by at least two donors. Raw reads were error-corrected and collapsed into unique sequences with a nearest-neighbor algorithm that merged closely related sequences to remove PCR and sequencing errors. To assign V, D and J gene segments, CDR3 sequences were aligned to IMGT reference sequences. For a sequence to be retained, a match of at least six nucleotides was required to both a V gene segment and a J gene segment. A rearrangement was called productive if the CDR3 had no stop codons and remained in frame with V and J, and every other rearrangement was called non-productive. CDR3 was defined by IMGT convention, running from the second conserved V-encoded cysteine to the conserved J-encoded phenylalanine. The earlier analysis of some 580 of the donors excluded any sequence lacking an unambiguous match to a single V gene segment. An earlier analysis of 500 to 600 of the donors classified V segments as functional when productive rearrangements were above 56.7% and as segregating when the standard deviation between donors was above 5%. A statistical classification framework was developed to diagnose cytomegalovirus status using the catalog of TCR beta chain sequences. In a later analysis, V and J genes were assigned by comparing TCR nucleotide sequences against IMGT/GENE-DB human TR gene sequences. A later analysis assigned CDR3 sequences and most-parsimonious VDJ recombination scenarios with the TCRdist pipeline. In a later analysis, every TCR beta chain was defined by the combination of its CDR3 amino acid sequence and its V-gene family, and reads without a unique V-gene family were dropped. A later analysis removed 550 to 700 highly shared, low-generation-probability nucleotide sequences to deal with suspected cross-contamination and a sequencing artifact. In a later analysis, a clonal expansion index for each public chain was calculated from normalized within-repertoire ranks of inferred template counts. A later analysis computed generation probabilities with a VDJ recombination model fitted to out-of-frame rearrangements, and checked the results against IGoR. Hypergeometric tests were used in a later analysis to score TCR-TCR, TCR-HLA and TCR-CMV co-occurrence, with a repertoire-size bias correction applied to the TCR pairs. In a later analysis, false discovery rates were estimated by permuting HLA or CMV assignments 20 times. In a later analysis, co-occurring TCRs were grouped with DBSCAN, and TCRdist sequence similarity was added when clustering was performed within HLA-allele-positive subsets. Repertoires with fewer than 30,000 or more than 120,000 public chains were left out of co-occurrence clustering, as were five repertoires with anomalous nucleotide sharing. Held by TCRdb, this immuneACCESS table contains in-frame sequences only and omits some clones. Under half of the omission traces to an unresolved V gene where checked; the cause of the rest is unknown. V, J and clone size are taken as reported in that table, and D and trimming were inferred from the DNA itself. This sample has about 180,000 clones in its table, and around 82% of those were observed once. Of the sample, 4.5% to 6% falls within the top ten clones.

In total, roughly 670 healthy bone marrow donors made up the cohort. All cohort members were sampled while nominally healthy, although unrecorded immune exposures were likely present. The donor tested CMV seronegative, placing the donor among the 350 or so seronegative members of the cohort. A peripheral blood sample was collected from each donor, and TCR beta sequencing was performed on peripheral blood mononuclear cells. Genomic DNA extraction from the blood cell samples was performed with the Qiagen DNeasy Blood Extraction Kit. Of note for this clone: Its antigen is still unknown. No qualities accompany the bases; no much larger clone lies one base away.

Sequencing was performed on PBMCs. The receptor's source is a man aged 40-49 years in good health and CMV-seronegative. The sequence is built from TRBV6-5 and TRBJ1-5; TRBD1 could be the D gene, as 6 bases match. The DNA reads TGTGCCAGCAGCTTGGGGGCAGGTAATCAGCCCCAGCATTTT. Translated, this gives CASSLGAGNQPQHF.